This entry features one T cell receptor beta chain sequence. The CDR3 spans 13 residues. Germline V gene sequence: CDR1 KGHSH, CDR2 LQKENI. Between the trimmed V and J ends, which lost 2 bases and 5 bases, there was a span of 9 bases. Profiling relied on immunoSEQ multiplex PCR, and the TCRdb table lists in-frame clones only, not all of them. Among about 600,000 clones listed, 97% were seen once. This entry is derived from a study of shared clonotypes between healthy human individuals. The material sequenced was naive CD4+ T cells sorted from blood. Subset denoted: CD45RA+ positively selected. The TCR comes from a woman under 40 in good health. The chain couples TRBV18 to TRBJ2-5; perhaps TRBD1 as D (6 bases). The CDR3: CASSPRQGETQYF. CDR3 DNA: TGTGCCAGCTCACCAAGGCAGGGGGAGACCCAGTACTTC.